The clone carrying this T cell receptor beta chain was seen at least ten times. Its antigen is currently unknown. The data were taken from a study of T cells in Graves' hyperthyroidism and ophthalmopathy. General study results and limits: Blood also carried most thyroid clonotypes expanded above 0.001.

TCR beta CDR3 region amplification was performed from RNA transcripts. The HTBI primer set served for first-round RT-PCR of the TCR CDR3. MiXCR, applied by TCRdb to the multiplex PCR reads, yields one record per CDR3 protein. The repertoire holds some 300,000 distinct CDR3 sequences, with roughly 19% as singletons. The V and J ends lost 2 bases and 5 bases, in that order; junction bases with no gene match: 8. CDR1 is MDHEN, CDR2 SYDVKM, per germline. The CDR3 runs 15 residues. The sequence was collected from a man aged 50 to 60 with Graves' ophthalmopathy. Sample: blood. This sequence joins TRBV28 and TRBJ2-7; 8 bases are a match to TRBD1. Here the CDR3 reads CASSLEDRRGHEQYF. Written as DNA, the CDR3 is TGTGCCAGCAGTTTAGAGGACCGCAGGGGGCACGAGCAGTACTTC.